The rows below give T cell receptor beta chains drawn from one sample of a study of T-cell reconstitution after alpha-beta-depleted transplantation in children. TCRdb reprocessed the PCR reads with MiXCR, giving one entry per CDR3 protein. The sample holds about 1,000,000 distinct CDR3 sequences; about 29% are singletons and the top ten take roughly 30%. The sample consisted of PBMCs, mostly from graft donor cells, taken 360 days after TCRalphabeta/CD19-depleted stem cell transplant. These receptors came from a boy in the first two years of life who had a stem cell transplant for SCID, so the T cells may come from the graft donor. Each CDR3 is given with its conserved first and last residue. D genes are given only for firm matches. Part of the rows lack a size; the others show once, few, many or a class for expanded clones.

CASSGHQYSNQPQHF	TGTGCCAGTAGCGGACACCAGTATAGCAATCAGCCCCAGCATTTT	TRBV19	NA	NA	TRBJ1-5
CASSLGGRTEGSPLHF	TGTGCCAGCAGCTTGGGGGGACGAACAGAGGGTTCACCCCTCCACTTT	TRBV11-2	NA	NA	TRBJ1-6
CSARGRTSRYNEQFF	TGCAGTGCTAGAGGTAGGACTAGTAGGTACAATGAGCAGTTCTTC	TRBV20-1	NA	TRBD2	TRBJ2-1
CATLRTGSGANVLTF	TGTGCCACCCTAAGGACAGGCTCTGGGGCCAACGTCCTGACTTTC	TRBV6-2/TRBV6-3	NA	TRBD1	TRBJ2-6
CASSQDRPGGSNEQYF	TGCGCCAGCAGCCAAGATAGGCCAGGGGGATCCAACGAGCAGTACTTC	TRBV4-1	NA	TRBD1	TRBJ2-7
CATSDFMASGGAVHEQFF	TGTGCCACCAGTGATTTTATGGCTAGCGGGGGGGCTGTCCATGAGCAGTTCTTC	TRBV24-1	few	TRBD2	TRBJ2-1
CASSVATSSNEQFF	TGTGCCAGCAGCGTAGCCACTAGCAGCAATGAGCAGTTCTTC	TRBV9	many	NA	TRBJ2-1
CASSFPGTRNEKLFF	TGTGCCAGCAGTTTTCCCGGGACCAGGAATGAAAAACTGTTTTTT	TRBV12-3/TRBV12-4	NA	NA	TRBJ1-4
CASSRSGEYTDTQYF	TGTGCCAGTTCGAGGTCAGGGGAGTACACAGATACGCAGTATTTT	TRBV12-3/TRBV12-4	few	NA	TRBJ2-3
CASSVYGTGEGDTQYF	TGTGCCAGCAGCGTATATGGGACAGGGGAAGGAGATACGCAGTATTTT	TRBV9	few	TRBD1	TRBJ2-3
CASSGTGKYNEQFF	TGTGCCAGCAGCGGGACAGGGAAATACAATGAGCAGTTCTTC	TRBV5-5	few	TRBD1	TRBJ2-1
CASTRATGGGSYNEQFF	TGTGCCAGCACCAGAGCCACGGGTGGGGGATCCTACAATGAGCAGTTCTTC	TRBV7-9	NA	NA	TRBJ2-1
CASSVALKGELFF	TGTGCCAGCAGCGTAGCTTTAAAAGGGGAGCTGTTTTTT	TRBV9	NA	NA	TRBJ2-2
CASSPRIGNTEAFF	TGTGCCAGCAGTCCCCGGATCGGGAACACTGAAGCTTTCTTT	TRBV27	NA	NA	TRBJ1-1
CASSPAYREGFRETQYF	TGTGCCAGCAGCCCTGCCTACAGGGAGGGTTTTAGAGAGACCCAGTACTTC	TRBV12-3/TRBV12-4	few	NA	TRBJ2-5
CSAASSYEQYF	TGCAGTGCCGCCTCCTCTTACGAGCAGTACTTC	TRBV20-1	NA	NA	TRBJ2-7